This T cell receptor beta chain emerged from a study of vaccination effects on CD4 cells after COVID-19. For this clone: Its antigen is not known.

This CDR3 is 15 amino acids long. With 5 bases removed from V and 2 bases from J, the gap between germline ends came to 16 bases. Germline assignment: CDR1 SGHVS and CDR2 FNYEAQ. Before sequencing, viral peptide pools were used by the ViraFEST assay to expand antigen-specific CD4+ T cells. Culture proceeded for approximately nine days, and CD4+ T cells were then isolated. Documented for the person is a PCR-confirmed SARS-CoV-2 infection occurring between March and December 2020. Assay used: immunoSEQ multiplex PCR; TCRdb lists only in-frame clones, some missing. The table shows tens of thousands of clones, with more than 75% occurring only once.

Source: CD4+ T cells from PBMCs cultured with HIV peptides, taken before COVID-19 vaccination. Indicated subset: HIV-1 Nef peptide pool negative control/reference culture. The V and J genes are TRBV7-6 and TRBJ2-7; a possible D gene is TRBD2 (6 bases). This receptor was taken from a human donor who had a prior SARS-CoV-2 infection. CDR3 sequence: CASSPRDSSAYEQYF. The DNA for the CDR3 is TGTGCCAGCAGCCCCAGGGACTCCTCCGCCTACGAGCAGTACTTC.